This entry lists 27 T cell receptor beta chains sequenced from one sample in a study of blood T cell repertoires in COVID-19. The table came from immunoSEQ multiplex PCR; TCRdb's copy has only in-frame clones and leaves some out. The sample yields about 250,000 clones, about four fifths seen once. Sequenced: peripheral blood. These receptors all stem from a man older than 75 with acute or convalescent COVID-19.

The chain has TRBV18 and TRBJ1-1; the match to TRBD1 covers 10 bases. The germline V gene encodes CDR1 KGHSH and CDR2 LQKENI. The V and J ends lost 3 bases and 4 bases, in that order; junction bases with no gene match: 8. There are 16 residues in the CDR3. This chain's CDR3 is CASSPPGQGSATEAFF. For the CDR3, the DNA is TGTGCCAGCTCACCCCCGGGACAGGGGTCGGCCACTGAAGCTTTCTTT.

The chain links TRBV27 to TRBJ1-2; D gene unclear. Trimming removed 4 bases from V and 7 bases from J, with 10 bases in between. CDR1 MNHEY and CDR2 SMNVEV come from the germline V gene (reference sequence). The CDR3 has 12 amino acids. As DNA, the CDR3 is TGTGCCAGCAGTTCCTGGACTAGTGGCTACACCTTC. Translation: CASSSWTSGYTF.

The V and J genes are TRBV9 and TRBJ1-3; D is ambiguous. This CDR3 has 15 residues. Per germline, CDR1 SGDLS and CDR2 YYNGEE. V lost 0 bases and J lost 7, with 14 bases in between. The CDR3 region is CASSVAPDTQNTIYF. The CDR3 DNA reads TGTGCCAGCAGCGTAGCCCCAGATACCCAGAACACCATATATTTT.

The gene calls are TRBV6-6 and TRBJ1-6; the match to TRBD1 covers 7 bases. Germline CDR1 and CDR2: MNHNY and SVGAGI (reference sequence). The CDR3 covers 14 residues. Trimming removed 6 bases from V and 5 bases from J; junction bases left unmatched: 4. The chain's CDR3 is CASRLGTDNSPLHF. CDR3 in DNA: TGTGCCAGCAGATTGGGGACAGATAATTCACCCCTCCACTTT.

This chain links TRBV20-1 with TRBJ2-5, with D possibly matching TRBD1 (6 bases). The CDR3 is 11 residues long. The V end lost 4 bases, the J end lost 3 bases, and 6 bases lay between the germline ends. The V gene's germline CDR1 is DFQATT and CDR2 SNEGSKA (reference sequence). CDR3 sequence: CSANREETQYF. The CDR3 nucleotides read TGCAGTGCTAACAGGGAAGAGACCCAGTACTTC.

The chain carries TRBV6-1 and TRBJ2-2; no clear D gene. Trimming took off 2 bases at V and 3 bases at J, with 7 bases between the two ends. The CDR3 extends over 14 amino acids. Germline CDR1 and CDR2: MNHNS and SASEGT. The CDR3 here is CASSEFTDTGELFF. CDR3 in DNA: TGTGCCAGCAGTGAATTCACAGACACCGGGGAGCTGTTTTTT.

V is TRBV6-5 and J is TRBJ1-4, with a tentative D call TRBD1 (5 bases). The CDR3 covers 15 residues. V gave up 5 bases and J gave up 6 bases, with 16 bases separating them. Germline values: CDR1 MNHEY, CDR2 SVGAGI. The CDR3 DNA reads TGTGCCAGCAGTCGAAGAGGGGAGGGGCATGAAAAACTGTTTTTT. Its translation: CASSRRGEGHEKLFF.

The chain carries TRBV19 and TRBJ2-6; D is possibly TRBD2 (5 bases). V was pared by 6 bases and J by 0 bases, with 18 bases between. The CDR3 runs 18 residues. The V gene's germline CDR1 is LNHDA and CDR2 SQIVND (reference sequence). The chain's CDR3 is CASRPVGRESSGANVLTF. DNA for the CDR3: TGTGCCAGTAGACCCGTTGGAAGGGAGAGCTCTGGGGCCAACGTCCTGACTTTC.

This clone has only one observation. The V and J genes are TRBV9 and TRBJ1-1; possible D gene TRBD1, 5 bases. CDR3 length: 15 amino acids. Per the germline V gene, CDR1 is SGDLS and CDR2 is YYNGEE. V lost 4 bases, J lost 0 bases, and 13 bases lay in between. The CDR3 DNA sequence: TGTGCCAGCAGCCCCTTACAGGCTATGAACACTGAAGCTTTCTTT. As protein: CASSPLQAMNTEAFF.

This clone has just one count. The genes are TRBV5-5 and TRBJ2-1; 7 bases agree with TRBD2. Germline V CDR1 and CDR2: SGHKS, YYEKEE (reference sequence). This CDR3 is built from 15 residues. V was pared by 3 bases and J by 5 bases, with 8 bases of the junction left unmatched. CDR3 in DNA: TGTGCCAGCAGCTCTACGGGGGAGGGAAACAATGAGCAGTTCTTC. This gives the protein CASSSTGEGNNEQFF.

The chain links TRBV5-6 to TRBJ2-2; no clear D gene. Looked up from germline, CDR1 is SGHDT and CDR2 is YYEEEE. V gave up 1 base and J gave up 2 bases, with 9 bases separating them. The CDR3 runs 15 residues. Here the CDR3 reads CASSLYQLNTGELFF. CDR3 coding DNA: TGTGCCAGCAGCTTGTACCAACTAAACACCGGGGAGCTGTTTTTT.

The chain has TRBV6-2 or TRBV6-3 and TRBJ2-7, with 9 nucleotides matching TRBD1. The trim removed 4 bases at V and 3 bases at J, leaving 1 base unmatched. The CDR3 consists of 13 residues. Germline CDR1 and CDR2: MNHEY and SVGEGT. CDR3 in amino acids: CASSLDRGYEQYF. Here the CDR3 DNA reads TGTGCCAGCAGTTTGGACAGGGGCTACGAGCAGTACTTC.

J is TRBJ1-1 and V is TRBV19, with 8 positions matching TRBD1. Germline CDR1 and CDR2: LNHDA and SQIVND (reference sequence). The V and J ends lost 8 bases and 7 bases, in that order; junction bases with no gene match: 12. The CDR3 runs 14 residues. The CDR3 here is CASGKGQELGEAFF. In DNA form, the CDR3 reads TGTGCCAGTGGAAAGGGACAGGAATTAGGTGAAGCTTTCTTT. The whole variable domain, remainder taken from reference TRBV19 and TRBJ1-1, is DGGITQSPKYLFRKEGQNVTLSCEQNLNHDAMYWYRQDPGQGLRLIYYSQIVNDFQKGDIAEGYSVSREKKESFPLTVTSAQKNPTAFYLCASGKGQELGEAFFGQGTRLTVV.

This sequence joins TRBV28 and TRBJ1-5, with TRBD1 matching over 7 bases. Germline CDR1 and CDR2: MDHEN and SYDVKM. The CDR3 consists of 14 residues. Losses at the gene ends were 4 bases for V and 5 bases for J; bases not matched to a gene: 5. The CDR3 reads CASSSLRGYQPQHF. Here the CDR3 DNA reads TGTGCCAGCAGTTCACTCAGGGGGTATCAGCCCCAGCATTTT.

The CDR3 DNA sequence: TGTGCCAGCAGCCCCTTTAAAACTAGCGGGAGGGCCTGGGAGCAGTTCTTC. Its protein is CASSPFKTSGRAWEQFF. J is TRBJ2-1 and V is TRBV3-1 (or the pseudogene TRBV3-2), with 13 nucleotides matching TRBD2. The J segment lost 10 bases and the V segment lost 4 bases, leaving 13 bases of the junction unmatched. Germline V gene lookup returns CDR1 LGHDT and CDR2 YNNKEL (reference sequence). This CDR3 region has 17 residues.

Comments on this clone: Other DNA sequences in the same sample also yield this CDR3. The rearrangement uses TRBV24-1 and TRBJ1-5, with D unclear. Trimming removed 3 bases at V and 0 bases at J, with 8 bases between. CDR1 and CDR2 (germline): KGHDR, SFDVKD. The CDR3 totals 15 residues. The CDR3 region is CATSDPRLSNQPQHF. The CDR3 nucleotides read TGTGCCACCAGTGATCCCCGTCTTAGCAATCAGCCCCAGCATTTT.

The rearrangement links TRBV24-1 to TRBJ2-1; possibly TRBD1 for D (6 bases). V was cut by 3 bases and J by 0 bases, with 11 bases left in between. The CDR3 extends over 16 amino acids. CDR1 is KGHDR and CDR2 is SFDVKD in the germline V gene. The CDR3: CATSDVRDTSYNEQFF. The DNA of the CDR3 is TGTGCCACCAGTGATGTCCGGGACACCTCCTACAATGAGCAGTTCTTC.

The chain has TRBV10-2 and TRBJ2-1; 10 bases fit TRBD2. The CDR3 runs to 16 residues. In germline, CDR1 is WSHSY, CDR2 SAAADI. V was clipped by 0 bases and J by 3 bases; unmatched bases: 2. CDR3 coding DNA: TGCGCCAGCAGTGAGTCAGGGACTAGCGTCTACAATGAGCAGTTCTTC. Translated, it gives CASSESGTSVYNEQFF.

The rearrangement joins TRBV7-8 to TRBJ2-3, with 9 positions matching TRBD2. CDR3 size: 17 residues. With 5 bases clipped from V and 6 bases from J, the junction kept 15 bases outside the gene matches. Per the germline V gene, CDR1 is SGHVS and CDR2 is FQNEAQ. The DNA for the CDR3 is TGTGCCAGCAGCCCCTACCGACGCGGGGGGGCCTTTGATACGCAGTATTTT. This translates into CASSPYRRGGAFDTQYF.

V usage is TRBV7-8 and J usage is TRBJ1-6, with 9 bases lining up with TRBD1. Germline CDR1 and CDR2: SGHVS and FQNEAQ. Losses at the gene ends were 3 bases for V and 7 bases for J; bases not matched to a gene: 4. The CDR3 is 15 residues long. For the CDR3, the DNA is TGTGCCAGCAGCTTGGGACAGGGCGCAAATTCACCCCTCCACTTT. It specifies CASSLGQGANSPLHF.

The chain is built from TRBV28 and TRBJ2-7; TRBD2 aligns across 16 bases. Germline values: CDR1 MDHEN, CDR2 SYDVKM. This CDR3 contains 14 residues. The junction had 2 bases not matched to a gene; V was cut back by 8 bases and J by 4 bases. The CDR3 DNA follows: TGTGCCAGCGGGACTAGCGGGGGGGTATACGAGCAGTACTTC. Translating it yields CASGTSGGVYEQYF.

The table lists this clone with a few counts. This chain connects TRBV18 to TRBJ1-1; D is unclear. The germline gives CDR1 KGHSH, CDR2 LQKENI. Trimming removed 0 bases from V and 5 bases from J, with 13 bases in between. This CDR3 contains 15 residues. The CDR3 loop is CASSPPYSQRTEAFF. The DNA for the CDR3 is TGTGCCAGCTCACCACCCTACAGCCAGAGAACTGAAGCTTTCTTT.

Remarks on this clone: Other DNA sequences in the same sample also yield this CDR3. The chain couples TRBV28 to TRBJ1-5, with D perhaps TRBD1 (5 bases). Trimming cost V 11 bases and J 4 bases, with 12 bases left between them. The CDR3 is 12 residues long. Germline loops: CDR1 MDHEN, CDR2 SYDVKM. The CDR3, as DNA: TGTGCCGCCCGGGGGGGTAATCAGCCCCAGCATTTT. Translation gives CAARGGNQPQHF.

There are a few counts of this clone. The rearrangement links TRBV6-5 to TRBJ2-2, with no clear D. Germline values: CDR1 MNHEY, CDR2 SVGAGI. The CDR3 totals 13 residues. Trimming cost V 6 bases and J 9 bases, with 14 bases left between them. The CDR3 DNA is TGTGCCAGCAGACCCGGGTCTTTGCGGGAGCTGTTTTTT. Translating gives CASRPGSLRELFF.

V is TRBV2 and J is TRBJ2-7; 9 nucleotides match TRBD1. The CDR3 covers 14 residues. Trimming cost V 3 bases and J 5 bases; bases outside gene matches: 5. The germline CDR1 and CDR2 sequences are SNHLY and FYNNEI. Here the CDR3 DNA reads TGTGCCAGCAGTGACTTACAGGGGGCCCACGAGCAGTACTTC. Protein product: CASSDLQGAHEQYF.

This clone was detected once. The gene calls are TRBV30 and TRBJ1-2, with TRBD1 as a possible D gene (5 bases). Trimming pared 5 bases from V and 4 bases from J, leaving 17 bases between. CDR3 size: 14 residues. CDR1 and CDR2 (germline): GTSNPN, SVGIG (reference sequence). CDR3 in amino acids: CAWRRRGFGYGYTF. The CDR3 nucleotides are TGTGCCTGGCGAAGACGGGGGTTTGGCTATGGCTACACCTTC.

CDR3 in amino acids: CASSLTEPNSPLHF. DNA of the CDR3: TGTGCCAGCAGCTTGACAGAACCTAATTCACCCCTCCACTTT. The chain has TRBV5-6 and TRBJ1-6; D call uncertain. The CDR3 length is 14 residues. The V and J ends lost 1 base and 6 bases respectively, with 8 bases between them. Germline V CDR1 and CDR2: SGHDT, YYEEEE.